One and the same sample provided the 25 T cell receptor beta chains below, sequenced in a study of cytomegalovirus exposure and HLA in healthy donors. The primer mix had 60 Vbeta and 13 Jbeta primers. TCRdb's copy holds only in-frame clones and misses some; the assay was immunoSEQ multiplex PCR. The sample carries approximately 150,000 clones, approximately 85% recorded once. The sequenced material came from PBMCs. These receptors originate from a girl aged 5-17 years in good health and CMV-seropositive.

The chain has TRBV19 and TRBJ1-5; D gene uncertain. Between the trimmed V and J ends, which lost 3 bases and 0 bases, there was a span of 15 bases. CDR3 size: 17 residues. Germline CDR1 and CDR2: LNHDA and SQIVND (reference sequence). The CDR3 region has the DNA TGTGCCAGTAGTATCGCCGAGAGCTTCTATAGCAATCAGCCCCAGCATTTT. Translation: CASSIAESFYSNQPQHF.

V and J are TRBV19 and TRBJ1-2; D may be TRBD1 (6 bases). V was pared by 3 bases and J by 8 bases, with 16 bases between. This CDR3 region has 14 residues. Per the germline V gene, CDR1 is LNHDA and CDR2 is SQIVND (reference sequence). The CDR3 bases are TGTGCCAGTAGTATCCCCGCGGGGGGCGGGGGCTACACCTTC. Amino acid sequence: CASSIPAGGGGYTF. The whole variable domain, filled in from reference TRBV19 and TRBJ1-2, reads DGGITQSPKYLFRKEGQNVTLSCEQNLNHDAMYWYRQDPGQGLRLIYYSQIVNDFQKGDIAEGYSVSREKKESFPLTVTSAQKNPTAFYLCASSIPAGGGGYTFGSGTRLTVV.

The rearrangement uses TRBV2 and TRBJ1-5; D remains unclear. The ends were cut back, 4 bases at V and 5 bases at J, with 12 bases in the middle. CDR3 length equals 14 residues. The germline V gene has CDR1 SNHLY and CDR2 FYNNEI. DNA for the CDR3: TGTGCCAGCAGTGGTGGGCGCAGAGATCAGCCCCAGCATTTT. This translates into CASSGGRRDQPQHF. The full variable domain, in which reference TRBV2 and TRBJ1-5 provide the parts outside the CDR3, is EPEVTQTPSHQVTQMGQEVILRCVPISNHLYFYWYRQILGQKVEFLVSFYNNEISEKSEIFDDQFSVERPDGSNFTLKIRSTKLEDSAMYFCASSGGRRDQPQHFGDGTRLSIL.

This clone has only one observation. CDR3 in DNA: TGTGCCAGCAGCGCCGAGACAGGGGACAATGAGCAGTTCTTC. Protein sequence: CASSAETGDNEQFF. V is TRBV9 and J is TRBJ2-1; 8 bases agree with TRBD1. The CDR3 has 14 residues. V dropped 3 bases and J dropped 5; count of bases not matched to a gene: 4. CDR1 and CDR2 (germline): SGDLS, YYNGEE.

J is TRBJ1-1 and V is TRBV7-3; 7 bases align to TRBD1. The junction had 8 bases not matched to a gene; V was cut back by 5 bases and J by 5 bases. The CDR3 is 14 residues long. CDR1 and CDR2 (germline): SGHTA, FQGTGA. The CDR3 sequence is CASSQRQGHTEAFF. CDR3 nucleotides: TGTGCCAGCAGCCAGCGACAGGGTCATACTGAAGCTTTCTTT.

The V gene is TRBV10-3, the J gene TRBJ2-5, with TRBD1 matching over 7 bases. This CDR3 region has 16 residues. CDR1 and CDR2 from the germline V gene are ENHRY and SYGVKD. V dropped 0 bases and J dropped 5; count of bases not matched to a gene: 9. The CDR3 loop is CAISESTRGKGETQYF. CDR3 DNA sequence: TGTGCCATCAGTGAGTCGACCAGGGGGAAGGGCGAGACCCAGTACTTC.

Comments on this clone: Sequence at one end of the junction differs from germline and may be a read error. This rearrangement joins TRBV2 to TRBJ2-2, with D maybe TRBD2 (6 bases). The CDR3 extends over 13 amino acids. Germline CDR1 SNHLY, CDR2 FYNNEI. This chain's CDR3 is CASTFRGSGGLFF. The CDR3 region has the DNA TGTGCCAGCACGTTTAGGGGTTCCGGGGGGCTGTTTTTT.

CDR3 in DNA: TGTGCCAGCAGCTTCGGACAGTCCGACTATGGCTACACCTTC. It translates to CASSFGQSDYGYTF. The J gene is TRBJ1-2, the V gene TRBV7-9, with D maybe TRBD1 (6 bases). The CDR3 has 14 residues. CDR1 is SEHNR, CDR2 FQNEAQ, per germline (reference sequence). V lost 3 bases and J 3 bases, leaving 11 bases between the germline ends.

This chain connects TRBV6-1 to TRBJ2-6; D may be TRBD1 (6 bases). The V gene's germline CDR1 is MNHNS and CDR2 SASEGT. V was shortened by 3 bases and J by 0 bases, with 12 bases between the two germline ends. This CDR3 has 17 amino acids. This CDR3 is CASSDPDSFSGANVLTF. The CDR3, as DNA: TGTGCCAGCAGTGACCCGGACAGCTTCTCTGGGGCCAACGTCCTGACTTTC.

This clone was found once. The V and J genes are TRBV6-6 and TRBJ2-2, with 7 positions matching TRBD1. Unmatched junction bases numbered 7, after V lost 5 bases and J lost 1 base. The CDR3 is 16 amino acids. Germline values: CDR1 MNHNY, CDR2 SVGAGI (reference sequence). CDR3: CASSGDRVGNTGELFF. DNA for the CDR3: TGTGCCAGCAGTGGAGACAGGGTCGGGAACACCGGGGAGCTGTTTTTT.

This clone appeared a single time. The chain joins TRBV25-1 to TRBJ1-1; TRBD1 aligns across 7 bases. The V and J ends lost 0 bases and 4 bases, in that order; junction bases with no gene match: 2. Germline-derived CDR1 and CDR2 are MGHDK and SYGVNS. The CDR3 extends over 14 amino acids. Here the CDR3 reads CASSEYRGPTEAFF. Here the CDR3 DNA reads TGTGCCAGCAGTGAATATAGGGGGCCCACTGAAGCTTTCTTT.

The count of this clone is one. This chain connects TRBV6-5 to TRBJ1-1, with 8 bases matching TRBD1. The length of the CDR3 is 14 residues. From germline, CDR1 is MNHEY and CDR2 SVGAGI. The ends lost 6 bases at V and 5 bases at J; junction bases unmatched: 8. The CDR3 protein is CASSQPGGWTEAFF. The DNA of the CDR3 is TGTGCCAGCAGCCAACCAGGGGGCTGGACTGAAGCTTTCTTT.

The chain carries TRBV27 and TRBJ2-3; 12 bases are shared with TRBD1. The V and J ends lost 8 bases and 1 base, in that order; junction bases with no gene match: 7. The CDR3 covers 16 residues. Germline V gene lookup returns CDR1 MNHEY and CDR2 SMNVEV (reference sequence). This chain's CDR3 is CASDWDRGQGTDTQYF. The CDR3 region has the DNA TGTGCCAGCGATTGGGACAGGGGGCAAGGCACAGATACGCAGTATTTT.

This chain uses TRBV7-8 with TRBJ2-5; TRBD2 matches at 9 bases. This CDR3 is 17 amino acids long. V dropped 6 bases and J dropped 2; count of bases not matched to a gene: 13. Germline CDR1 reads SGHVS; CDR2 reads FQNEAQ. The CDR3 is CASSSNPSGAAQETQYF. CDR3 DNA sequence: TGTGCCAGCAGTTCCAATCCTAGCGGGGCTGCTCAAGAGACCCAGTACTTC.

V and J are TRBV6-4 and TRBJ1-2; 7 bases line up with TRBD1. With 3 bases clipped from V and 0 bases from J, the junction kept 4 bases outside the gene matches. The CDR3 is made up of 15 amino acids. From germline, CDR1 is MRHNA and CDR2 SNTAGT. The chain's CDR3 is CASSEYQGANYGYTF. The CDR3 coding sequence is TGTGCCAGCAGTGAATATCAGGGGGCTAACTATGGCTACACCTTC.

The chain recombines TRBV7-2 with TRBJ2-7; D possibly corresponds to TRBD2 (6 bases). This CDR3 spans 15 amino acids. V gave up 5 bases and J gave up 3 bases, with 17 bases separating them. Per germline, CDR1 SGHTA and CDR2 FQGNSA. The CDR3 nucleotides are TGTGCCAGCAGCCTCCGGGACTTCCCCCACTACGAGCAGTACTTC. Its translation is CASSLRDFPHYEQYF.

The chain has TRBV18 and TRBJ2-7; possibly TRBD2 for D (5 bases). Germline V lookup: CDR1 KGHSH, CDR2 LQKENI. This CDR3 is 14 amino acids long. V lost 6 bases, J lost 5 bases, and 17 bases lay in between. CDR3 sequence (DNA): TGTGCCAGCTCCCTTCTCGGGGAAGGAGACGAGCAGTACTTC. Its translation: CASSLLGEGDEQYF.

This clone was seen a single time. Sequence at one end of the junction differs from germline and may be a read error. The V call is TRBV7-9, the J call TRBJ1-1; D uncertain. The CDR3 length is 9 residues. Looked up from germline, CDR1 is SEHNR and CDR2 is FQNEAQ (reference sequence). CDR3 amino acids: CSSSFLAFF. The CDR3 bases are TGTTCCAGCAGCTTCCTTGCTTTCTTT.

The V gene is TRBV27, the J gene TRBJ1-1, with D perhaps matching TRBD1 (6 bases). Germline V lookup: CDR1 MNHEY, CDR2 SMNVEV (reference sequence). This CDR3 is 16 amino acids long. The V end was cut by 4 bases, the J end by 5 bases, with 20 bases between. In DNA form, the CDR3 reads TGTGCCAGCAGTTCTCCTAGAATGACAGGACGAACTGAAGCTTTCTTT. Translation: CASSSPRMTGRTEAFF.

This chain uses TRBV5-4 with TRBJ2-1, with D possibly being TRBD2 (7 bases). The CDR3 contains 15 residues. The germline CDR1 and CDR2 sequences are SGHNT and YYREEE (reference sequence). Trimming stripped 4 bases from V and 6 bases from J, with 17 bases between. The CDR3 is CASSPRGGGSNEQFF. The DNA for the CDR3 is TGTGCCAGCAGCCCCCGAGGGGGGGGGAGCAATGAGCAGTTCTTC.

The chain employs TRBV13 and TRBJ2-7; 9 bases line up with TRBD1. Germline V gene lookup returns CDR1 PRHDT and CDR2 FYEKMQ (reference sequence). V was clipped by 2 bases and J by 5 bases; unmatched bases: 4. This CDR3 region has 14 residues. CDR3: CASSLRDRAHEQYF. The CDR3 DNA sequence: TGTGCCAGCAGCTTAAGGGACAGGGCCCACGAGCAGTACTTC.

This clone occurred a few times. This chain connects TRBV6-4 to TRBJ1-5, with TRBD1 matching 10 bases. Trimming cost V 5 bases and J 3 bases; bases outside gene matches: 4. The germline CDR1 and CDR2 sequences are MRHNA and SNTAGT. This CDR3 comprises 15 residues. In nucleotides, the CDR3 is TGTGCCAGCAGTCTGACAGGGGGCGACAATCAGCCCCAGCATTTT. As protein: CASSLTGGDNQPQHF.

This clone came up once. The CDR3 DNA sequence: TGTGCCAGCTCACCGGATCCGGGGAACGAGCAGTACTTC. This sequence encodes CASSPDPGNEQYF. The rearrangement joins TRBV18 to TRBJ2-7; possibly TRBD2 for D (5 bases). The CDR3 runs 13 residues. Germline-derived CDR1 and CDR2 are KGHSH and LQKENI. V lost 3 bases, J lost 5 bases, and 11 bases lay in between.

The rearrangement joins TRBV13 to TRBJ2-2; 8 bases match TRBD1. This CDR3 region has 15 residues. After removal of 3 bases from V and 4 bases from J, the junction contained 4 bases not matched to a gene. The germline CDR1 and CDR2 sequences are PRHDT and FYEKMQ (reference sequence). CDR3 bases: TGTGCCAGCAGCTTCGGACAGGGCTCCACCGGGGAGCTGTTTTTT. This codes for CASSFGQGSTGELFF. Full variable domain (missing parts from reference TRBV13 and TRBJ2-2): AAGVIQSPRHLIKEKRETATLKCYPIPRHDTVYWYQQGPGQDPQFLISFYEKMQSDKGSIPDRFSAQQFSDYHSELNMSSLELGDSALYFCASSFGQGSTGELFFGEGSRLTVL.

The J gene is TRBJ2-1, the V gene TRBV28; D is possibly TRBD1 (5 bases). The germline V gene encodes CDR1 MDHEN and CDR2 SYDVKM. This CDR3 is 17 amino acids long. With 6 bases removed from V and 6 bases from J, the gap between germline ends came to 24 bases. DNA of the CDR3: TGTGCCAGCAGCAGTAAAGGCGATCGACAGCTATGCAATGAGCAGTTCTTC. Its translation is CASSSKGDRQLCNEQFF.